This T cell receptor (beta chain) originates from a study of T cells in women clearing cervical HPV infection. Study-wide context: Cases' blood sampling followed lesion detection by median approximately 150 days (90 to 200).

V lost 6 bases and J lost 2; bases outside the gene matches: 10. CDR3 length equals 16 residues. CDR1 and CDR2 from the germline V gene are SNHLY and FYNNEI. Points on this clone: From the germline J gene comes the end of the CDR3, since the read stops 3 residues before it.

Sequencing used immunoSEQ multiplex PCR; TCRdb keeps in-frame clones, though not all of them. The sample has 45,000 to 55,000 clones. The sequenced sample was blood buffy coat. V and J are TRBV2 and TRBJ1-5; the match to TRBD1 covers 7 bases. This sequence was found in a woman aged 18 to 75 with a cervical HPV16 infection that either progressed to CIN3+ or cleared (not recorded which). CDR3 residues: CASREREGTGNQPQHF. The part of the CDR3 DNA that was read is TGTGCCAGCAGGGAAAGGGAAGGGACAGGCAATCAGCCC.